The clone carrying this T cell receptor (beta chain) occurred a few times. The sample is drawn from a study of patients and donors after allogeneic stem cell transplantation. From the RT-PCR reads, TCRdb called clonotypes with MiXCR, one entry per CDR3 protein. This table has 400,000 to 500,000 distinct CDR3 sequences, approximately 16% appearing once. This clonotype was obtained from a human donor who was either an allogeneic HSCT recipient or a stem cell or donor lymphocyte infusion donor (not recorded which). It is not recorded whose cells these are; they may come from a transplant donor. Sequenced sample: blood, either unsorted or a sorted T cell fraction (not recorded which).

The CDR3 nucleotides read TGTGCCTCAAGGCGAGGTGGGAAGAGCAATCAGCCCCAGCATTTT. As protein: CASRRGGKSNQPQHF. The chain joins TRBV2 to TRBJ1-5; D not certain. V shed 11 bases and J shed 1 base, with 18 bases lying between them. Germline loops: CDR1 SNHLY, CDR2 FYNNEI. The CDR3 runs 15 residues.